One T cell receptor beta chain is described in this entry. Per the germline V gene, CDR1 is MNHNS and CDR2 is SASEGT. The CDR3 is 16 residues long. V gave up 1 base and J gave up 3 bases; unmatched junction bases: 4. This specimen comes from a study of blood T cell repertoires in COVID-19. Study details: Collection of acute and convalescent COVID-19 samples took place in the United States, Italy and Spain.

Assay: immunoSEQ multiplex PCR; the TCRdb copy retains only in-frame clones and omits some. The repertoire consists of 300,000 to 500,000 clones, with roughly 88% occurring once and the leading ten covering about 0.89%. The specimen sequenced was PBMCs or T cells enriched from blood (not recorded which). This clonotype was obtained from a woman aged 25 to 45 with acute COVID-19. J is TRBJ2-2 and V is TRBV6-1, with 8 bases that match TRBD1. CDR3 residues: CASSEGQGKYTGELFF. In DNA form, the CDR3 reads TGTGCCAGCAGTGAAGGACAGGGGAAGTACACCGGGGAGCTGTTTTTT.